Listed below are T cell receptor beta chains from one sample, sequenced in a study of blood T cell repertoires in COVID-19. Produced via immunoSEQ multiplex PCR; TCRdb's table is partial and in-frame only. The sample comprises a few hundred thousand clones, roughly 91% of which are singletons, and 1.2% rests with the top ten. Sequenced: PBMCs or T cells enriched from blood (not recorded which). The source is a woman aged 18-29 years who had recovered from COVID-19. Each CDR3 is given with its conserved first and last residue. Fields, in order: J gene, D gene, clone size, V gene, CDR3 protein, CDR3 DNA. The D gene is left open where the match is weak. A clone size is listed for some rows: how often the clone was seen (once, few, many), or a class if it is expanded.

TRBJ2-2	NA	NA	TRBV30	CAWSVYTTNTGELFF	TGTGCCTGGAGTGTATATACAACGAACACCGGGGAGCTGTTTTTT
TRBJ2-4	TRBD1	NA	TRBV10-2	CAIWTGERNIQYF	TGCGCCATCTGGACAGGGGAGAGAAACATTCAGTACTTC
TRBJ2-7	TRBD2	NA	TRBV7-2	CASSFNSGLTYEQYF	TGTGCCAGCAGCTTTAATAGCGGGCTGACCTACGAGCAGTACTTC
TRBJ1-3	NA	NA	TRBV6-5	CASSPEQVPGNTIYF	TGTGCCAGCAGTCCGGAACAGGTTCCTGGAAACACCATATATTTT
TRBJ2-2	NA	NA	TRBV9	CASSVTGQGSNTGELFF	TGTGCCAGCAGCGTCACGGGGCAGGGGTCGAACACCGGGGAGCTGTTTTTT
TRBJ1-1	NA	NA	TRBV10-3	CAISEQNTEAFF	TGTGCCATCAGTGAACAGAACACTGAAGCTTTCTTT
TRBJ1-2	NA	once	TRBV9	CASSVSTRGTSGYTF	TGTGCCAGCAGCGTATCAACCAGGGGCACCAGTGGCTACACCTTC
TRBJ1-1	NA	NA	TRBV19	CASSIVEGLATEAFF	TGTGCCAGTAGTATCGTCGAGGGTTTAGCTACTGAAGCTTTCTTT
TRBJ2-2	TRBD1	NA	TRBV11-3	CASSRTGVNTGELFF	TGTGCCAGCAGCCGAACAGGGGTTAACACCGGGGAGCTGTTTTTT
TRBJ2-2	TRBD1	NA	TRBV19	CASSRQGAVTGELFF	TGTGCCAGTAGTCGACAGGGGGCGGTCACCGGGGAGCTGTTTTTT
TRBJ1-2	TRBD1	NA	TRBV30	CACWDRASYGYTF	TGTGCCTGTTGGGACAGGGCTAGCTATGGCTACACCTTC
TRBJ1-2	NA	NA	TRBV12-5	CASGLNQGQSSGYTF	TGTGCTAGTGGTTTGAATCAGGGACAATCTTCAGGCTACACCTTC
TRBJ1-1	NA	NA	TRBV3-1/TRBV3-2	CASSQELRDTEAFF	TGTGCCAGCAGCCAAGAACTCAGGGACACTGAAGCTTTCTTT
TRBJ2-5	NA	NA	TRBV20-1	CSAVMETQYF	TGCAGTGCTGTAATGGAGACCCAGTACTTC
TRBJ2-1	TRBD2	NA	TRBV7-6	CASSLGLAGSYNEQFF	TGTGCCAGCAGCCTAGGACTAGCGGGGTCCTACAATGAGCAGTTCTTC
TRBJ1-3	NA	NA	TRBV9	CASSGQGNTIYF	TGTGCCAGCAGCGGACAGGGAAACACCATATATTTT
TRBJ2-3	NA	once	TRBV5-4	CASSLGLYTDTQYF	TGTGCCAGCAGCTTGGGACTGTACACAGATACGCAGTATTTT
TRBJ1-1	NA	NA	TRBV27	CASSLGPLMNTEAFF	TGTGCCAGCAGTTTAGGCCCTCTGATGAACACTGAAGCTTTCTTT
TRBJ1-5	NA	few	TRBV6-5	CASPSGQPQHF	TGTGCCAGTCCCTCGGGGCAGCCCCAGCATTTT
TRBJ2-1	TRBD1	NA	TRBV7-2	CASSFPETGVRGNEQFF	TGTGCCAGCAGCTTCCCCGAGACAGGGGTCAGGGGGAATGAGCAGTTCTTC
TRBJ1-5	NA	NA	TRBV7-9	CASSVDSSNQPQHF	TGTGCCAGCAGCGTCGACAGTAGCAATCAGCCCCAGCATTTT
TRBJ1-1	NA	NA	TRBV20-1	CSASDGRAEAFF	TGCAGTGCTAGTGACGGGAGAGCTGAAGCTTTCTTT
TRBJ1-2	NA	NA	TRBV6-6	CASIKRGNYGYTF	TGTGCCAGCATCAAACGGGGGAACTATGGCTACACCTTC
TRBJ1-4	TRBD1	NA	TRBV19	CASSKLTGSNEKLFF	TGTGCCAGTAGTAAACTGACAGGGTCAAATGAAAAACTGTTTTTT
TRBJ1-4	NA	NA	TRBV30	CAWSVGQGSFGEKLFF	TGTGCCTGGAGTGTGGGGCAGGGAAGTTTCGGTGAAAAACTGTTTTTT
TRBJ1-2	TRBD1	NA	TRBV7-9	CASSSPGQGEYGYTF	TGTGCCAGCAGCTCCCCGGGACAGGGGGAATATGGCTACACCTTC
TRBJ2-6	NA	NA	TRBV18	CASSPTVRGKTSGANVLTF	TGTGCCAGCTCACCAACAGTCCGGGGGAAGACCTCTGGGGCCAACGTCCTGACTTTC